This T cell receptor beta chain derives from a study of T cells after yellow fever vaccination (dated by TCRdb to between 2019 and 2020). Context from the whole study: The SMART-Seq v4 Ultra Low Input RNA kit was used to prepare libraries from fractions with low cell numbers. To track T-cell clones before and after primary and booster YFV17D yellow fever vaccination, bulk TCR alpha and beta repertoires were sequenced longitudinally. The cohort comprised two healthy male donors, one aged 18 to 30 and one aged 30 to 40 years. Blood was drawn at multiple timepoints before and after primary and secondary immunization, with bulk PBMC replicates and cell subsets isolated.

This clonotype was seen a handful of times. Its antigen is still unknown. No per-base quality is available; no much larger clone lies one base away. Overall study results and their limits: Because abundant contaminating clonotypes from the bulk population could be contained in FACS-sorted repertoires, computational filtering was required. Compared with the primary T-cell response, the secondary T-cell response was weaker but faster, peaking on day 5 rather than day 15. The study included only a couple of donors, which limits how far the findings can be generalized. After the booster, most of the clones that had expanded following primary vaccination were detected again (roughly 96% of CD4 and more than 85% of CD8), which suggests that memory was broadly maintained. A small share of clonotypes occurred in both CD4 and CD8 compartments, likely arising from convergent recombination.

TCR cDNA was made using 5'RACE template switching, a step that added a universal primer site and unique molecular identifiers. Priming of cDNA synthesis was performed from both the TCR alpha and TCR beta constant segments. Two PCR steps were used to amplify libraries, with sample barcodes and sequencing adapters being added in the second step. Sequencing of libraries was done on Illumina HiSeq 2500 (2x100 bp) or NovaSeq (2x150 bp). The source study handled its data this way. MIGEC was used to demultiplex reads and collapse the reads into UMI consensus sequences, and MiXCR was used for V(D)J alignment. Clonotypes responding to the vaccine were identified with edgeR on replicate PBMC samples, with the criteria of FDR below 0.01 and a log2 fold change above 5 up to day 15. CD4 or CD8 identity was assigned to each bulk clonotype according to whether the clonotype was present at higher abundance in the sequenced CD4 repertoire or the sequenced CD8 repertoire. TCRdb reran the public reads through fastp at Q25 and MiXCR, keeping productive beta chains. Here each entry gathers all rows of one CDR3 protein and keeps the most common genes and DNA. TCRdb's processing, not the authors' own work, is the source of the V and J calls. Counted in this sample were under 700,000 distinct CDR3 sequences; about 15% of them appeared once. Roughly 17% of the sample rests with the top ten.

The treatment or condition label corresponds to: live attenuated yellow fever vaccine strain. At each blood-draw timepoint, two biological replicates of bulk PBMCs were obtained. PBMCs were isolated from peripheral blood using a standard Ficoll-Paque protocol. TriZol was used to extract RNA from bulk PBMCs, CD4 and CD8 fractions, and dextramer-positive and dextramer-negative fractions. Sequences were derived from PBMCs, sampled 5 days after the first yellow fever vaccination. The receptor was isolated from a man younger than 35 who received the YFV17D yellow fever vaccine.

The DNA is as follows: TGTGCCAGCAGCCGGGACAGGGGCGGAGGGGCTTTCTTT. Its product reads: CASSRDRGGGAFF. The chain is assembled from TRBV7-2 and TRBJ1-1; TRBD1 lines up with 10 middle nucleotides. The CDR3 holds 13 amino acids from the cysteine to the phenylalanine. Just CDR3 DNA is preserved here, 39 bases in frame from base 1. From a lookup of the germline V gene, CDR1 and CDR2 are SGHTA and FQGNSA. Trimming takes 5 bases off V and 11 bases off J; junction bases not matched to a gene: 8.